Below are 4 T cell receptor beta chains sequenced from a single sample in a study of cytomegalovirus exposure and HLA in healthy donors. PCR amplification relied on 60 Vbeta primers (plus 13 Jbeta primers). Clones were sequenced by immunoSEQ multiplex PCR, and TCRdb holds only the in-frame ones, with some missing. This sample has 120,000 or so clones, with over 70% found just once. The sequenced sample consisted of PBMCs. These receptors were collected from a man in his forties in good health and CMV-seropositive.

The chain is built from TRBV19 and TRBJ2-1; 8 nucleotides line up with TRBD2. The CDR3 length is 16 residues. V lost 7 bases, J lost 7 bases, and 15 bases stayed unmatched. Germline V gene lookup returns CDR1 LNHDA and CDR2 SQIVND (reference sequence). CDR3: CASTYRGLGGRNEQFF. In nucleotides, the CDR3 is TGTGCCAGTACCTATAGGGGACTAGGGGGTCGAAATGAGCAGTTCTTC.

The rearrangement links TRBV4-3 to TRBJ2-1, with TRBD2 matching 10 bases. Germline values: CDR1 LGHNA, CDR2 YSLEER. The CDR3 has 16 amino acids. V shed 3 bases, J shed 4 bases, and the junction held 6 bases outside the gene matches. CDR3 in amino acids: CASSHQTSGSYNEQFF. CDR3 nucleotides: TGCGCCAGCAGCCACCAGACTAGCGGGTCATACAATGAGCAGTTCTTC.

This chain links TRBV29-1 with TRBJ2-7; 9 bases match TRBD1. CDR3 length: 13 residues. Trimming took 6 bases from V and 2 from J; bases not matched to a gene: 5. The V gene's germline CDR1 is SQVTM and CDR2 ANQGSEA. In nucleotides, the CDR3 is TGCAGCGTCCGGGACAGGGAGGCCTACGAGCAGTACTTC. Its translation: CSVRDREAYEQYF.

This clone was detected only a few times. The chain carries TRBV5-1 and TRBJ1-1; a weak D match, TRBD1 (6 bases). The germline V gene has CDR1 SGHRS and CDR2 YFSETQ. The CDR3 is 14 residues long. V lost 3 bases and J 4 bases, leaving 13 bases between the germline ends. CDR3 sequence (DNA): TGCGCCAGCAGCTCAGGTGGACAGACCACTGAAGCTTTCTTT. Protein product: CASSSGGQTTEAFF.